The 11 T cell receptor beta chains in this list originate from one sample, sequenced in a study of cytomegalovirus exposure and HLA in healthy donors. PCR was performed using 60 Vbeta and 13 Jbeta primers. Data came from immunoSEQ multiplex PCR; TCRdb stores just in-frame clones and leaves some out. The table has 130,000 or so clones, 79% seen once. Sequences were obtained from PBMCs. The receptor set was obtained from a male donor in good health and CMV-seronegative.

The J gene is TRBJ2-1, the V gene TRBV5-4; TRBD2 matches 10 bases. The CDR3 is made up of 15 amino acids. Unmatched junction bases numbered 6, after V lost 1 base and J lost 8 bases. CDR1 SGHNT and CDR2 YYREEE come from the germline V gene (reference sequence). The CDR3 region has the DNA TGTGCCAGCAGCTTGTATCCAGCGGGGGGGCATGAGCAGTTCTTC. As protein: CASSLYPAGGHEQFF.

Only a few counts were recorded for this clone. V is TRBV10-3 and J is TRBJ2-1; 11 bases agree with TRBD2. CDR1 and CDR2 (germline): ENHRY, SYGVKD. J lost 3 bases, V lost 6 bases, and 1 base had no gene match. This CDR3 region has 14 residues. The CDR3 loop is CAISGTSGYNEQFF. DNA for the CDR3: TGTGCCATCAGCGGGACTAGCGGCTACAATGAGCAGTTCTTC.

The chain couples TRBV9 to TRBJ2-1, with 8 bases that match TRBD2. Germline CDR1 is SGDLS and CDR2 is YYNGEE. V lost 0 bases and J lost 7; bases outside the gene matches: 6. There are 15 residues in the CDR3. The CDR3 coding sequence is TGTGCCAGCAGCGTAGCGGGGGGGCCTCGGAATGAGCAGTTCTTC. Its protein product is CASSVAGGPRNEQFF. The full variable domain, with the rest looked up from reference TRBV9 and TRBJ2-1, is DSGVTQTPKHLITATGQRVTLRCSPRSGDLSVYWYQQSLDQGLQFLIQYYNGEERAKGNILERFSAQQFPDLHSELNLSSLELGDSALYFCASSVAGGPRNEQFFGPGTRLTVL.

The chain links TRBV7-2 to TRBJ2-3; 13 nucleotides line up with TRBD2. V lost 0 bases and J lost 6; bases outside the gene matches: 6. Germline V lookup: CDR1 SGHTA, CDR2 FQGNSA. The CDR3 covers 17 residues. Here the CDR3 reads CASSLALLAGGPDTQYF. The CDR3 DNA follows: TGTGCCAGCAGCTTAGCCCTACTAGCGGGGGGGCCGGATACGCAGTATTTT.

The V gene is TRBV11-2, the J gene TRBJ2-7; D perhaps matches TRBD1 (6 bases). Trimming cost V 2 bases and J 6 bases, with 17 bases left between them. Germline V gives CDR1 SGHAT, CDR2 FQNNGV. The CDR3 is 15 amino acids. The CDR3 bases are TGTGCCAGCAGCTTAAGTGGTGGGGGCGCACTCGAGCAGTACTTC. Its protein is CASSLSGGGALEQYF.

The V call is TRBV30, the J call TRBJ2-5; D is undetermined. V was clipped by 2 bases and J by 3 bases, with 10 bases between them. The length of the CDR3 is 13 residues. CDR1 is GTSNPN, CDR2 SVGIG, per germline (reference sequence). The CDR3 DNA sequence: TGTGCCTGGAGTCCCGGGTTCGAAGAGACCCAGTACTTC. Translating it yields CAWSPGFEETQYF.

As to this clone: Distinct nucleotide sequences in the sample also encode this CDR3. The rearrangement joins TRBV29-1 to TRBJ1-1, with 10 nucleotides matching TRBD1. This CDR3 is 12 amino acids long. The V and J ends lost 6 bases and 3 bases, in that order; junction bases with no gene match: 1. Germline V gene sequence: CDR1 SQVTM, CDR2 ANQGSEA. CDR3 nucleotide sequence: TGCAGCGTGGGGACAGGGGACACTGAAGCTTTCTTT. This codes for CSVGTGDTEAFF.

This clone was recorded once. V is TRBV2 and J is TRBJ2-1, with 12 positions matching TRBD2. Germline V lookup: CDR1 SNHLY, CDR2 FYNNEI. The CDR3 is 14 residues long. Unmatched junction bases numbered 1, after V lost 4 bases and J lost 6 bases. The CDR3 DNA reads TGTGCCAGCAGTGTACTAGCGGGGGGCAATGAGCAGTTCTTC. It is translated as CASSVLAGGNEQFF.

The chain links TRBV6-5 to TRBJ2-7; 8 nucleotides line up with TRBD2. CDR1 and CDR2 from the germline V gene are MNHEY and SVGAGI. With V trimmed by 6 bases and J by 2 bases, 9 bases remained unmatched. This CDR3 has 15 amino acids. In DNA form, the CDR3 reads TGTGCCAGCAGACCGAGACCTAGCGGGCCCTACGAGCAGTACTTC. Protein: CASRPRPSGPYEQYF.

Here the CDR3 reads CASSPTGAGNQPQHF. The CDR3 bases are TGTGCCAGTAGTCCGACAGGGGCGGGCAATCAGCCCCAGCATTTT. This sequence joins TRBV19 and TRBJ1-5; 8 bases match TRBD1. The CDR3 contains 15 residues. The V gene's germline CDR1 is LNHDA and CDR2 SQIVND (reference sequence). With V trimmed by 5 bases and J by 2 bases, 5 bases remained unmatched.

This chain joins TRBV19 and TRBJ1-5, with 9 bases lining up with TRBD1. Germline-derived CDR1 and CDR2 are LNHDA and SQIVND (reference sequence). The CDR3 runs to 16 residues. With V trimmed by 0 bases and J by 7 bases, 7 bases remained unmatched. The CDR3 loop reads CASSIEDRGPRQPQHF. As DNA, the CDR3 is TGTGCCAGTAGTATAGAGGACAGGGGCCCTAGGCAGCCCCAGCATTTT.